The rows below give T cell receptor beta chains drawn from one sample of a study of cytomegalovirus exposure and HLA in healthy donors. The repertoire was sequenced with immunoSEQ multiplex PCR; TCRdb's copy has only in-frame clones and lacks some. The data hold more than 60,000 clones, with around 84% observed a single time. Input material: PBMCs. The receptors originated from a man between 70 and 80 years old in good health and CMV-seropositive. Each CDR3 is given with its conserved first and last residue. Each record gives: CDR3 protein, J gene, V gene.

cdr3_aa: CAWKFGLAGLLEFF
j_call: TRBJ2-1
v_call: TRBV30

cdr3_aa: CASSYSTGWTEAFF
j_call: TRBJ1-1
v_call: TRBV6-5

cdr3_aa: CASSPRRGQAEQYF
j_call: TRBJ2-7
v_call: TRBV6-1

cdr3_aa: CASRTGGWSNQPQHF
j_call: TRBJ1-5
v_call: TRBV2

cdr3_aa: CASSLELAGGAYTF
j_call: TRBJ1-2
v_call: TRBV5-1

cdr3_aa: CASSLVASGSINYEQYF
j_call: TRBJ2-7
v_call: TRBV7-8

cdr3_aa: CASRGGTGELFF
j_call: TRBJ2-2
v_call: TRBV2

cdr3_aa: CASSSSGTATGELFF
j_call: TRBJ2-2
v_call: TRBV5-4

cdr3_aa: CASRDGRGTYEQYF
j_call: TRBJ2-7
v_call: TRBV10-2

cdr3_aa: CASSQVPGEATTQYF
j_call: TRBJ2-5
v_call: TRBV4-1

cdr3_aa: CASGLPGTGGERKPQHF
j_call: TRBJ1-5
v_call: TRBV12-5

cdr3_aa: CASSEYGGQGAYEQYF
j_call: TRBJ2-7
v_call: TRBV6-1

cdr3_aa: CSVEDRNTEAFF
j_call: TRBJ1-1
v_call: TRBV29-1

cdr3_aa: CASSPRGGGLNEQFF
j_call: TRBJ2-1
v_call: TRBV7-2

cdr3_aa: CASSLGDEQYF
j_call: TRBJ2-7
v_call: TRBV5-1

cdr3_aa: CSVQTSGSTDTQYF
j_call: TRBJ2-3
v_call: TRBV29-1

cdr3_aa: CAWSPGLAGESQYF
j_call: TRBJ2-7
v_call: TRBV30

cdr3_aa: CASRRQGALTGELFF
j_call: TRBJ2-2
v_call: TRBV11-2

cdr3_aa: CASSQLAGDTDTQYF
j_call: TRBJ2-3
v_call: TRBV6-5

cdr3_aa: CASSVLAEQYF
j_call: TRBJ2-7
v_call: TRBV5-6

cdr3_aa: CAWSRQGATGELFF
j_call: TRBJ2-2
v_call: TRBV30

cdr3_aa: CASTIGQGADTQYF
j_call: TRBJ2-3
v_call: TRBV7-9

cdr3_aa: CASRAGTGFQPQHF
j_call: TRBJ1-5
v_call: TRBV2

cdr3_aa: CASSLDPDRGRHYGYTF
j_call: TRBJ1-2
v_call: TRBV11-2

cdr3_aa: CASSSRTLSYEQYF
j_call: TRBJ2-7
v_call: TRBV25-1

cdr3_aa: CASSTGHSSYEQYF
j_call: TRBJ2-7
v_call: TRBV13

cdr3_aa: CASSYDSSTDTQYF
j_call: TRBJ2-3
v_call: TRBV6-5

cdr3_aa: CASSRTETYEQYF
j_call: TRBJ2-7
v_call: TRBV28

cdr3_aa: CATSSNRGNQPQHF
j_call: TRBJ1-5
v_call: TRBV15

cdr3_aa: CATSTGLELDTQYF
j_call: TRBJ2-3
v_call: TRBV5-1

cdr3_aa: CASSIRDRGPYEQYF
j_call: TRBJ2-7
v_call: TRBV19

cdr3_aa: CASSQRQIQETQYF
j_call: TRBJ2-5
v_call: TRBV7-9

cdr3_aa: CASSAGTGELFF
j_call: TRBJ2-2
v_call: TRBV9

cdr3_aa: CASSFLTETPDEQYF
j_call: TRBJ2-7
v_call: TRBV11-2

cdr3_aa: CASSQWAYSETQYF
j_call: TRBJ2-5
v_call: TRBV14

cdr3_aa: CASSLQPVAGNTIYF
j_call: TRBJ1-3
v_call: TRBV7-9

cdr3_aa: CASSSGLAGLYEQYF
j_call: TRBJ2-7
v_call: TRBV28

cdr3_aa: CASSYRTGSTEAFF
j_call: TRBJ1-1
v_call: TRBV11-2

cdr3_aa: CASSEGRAWQVDTQYF
j_call: TRBJ2-3
v_call: TRBV10-2

cdr3_aa: CASSLAAGGGTYEQYF
j_call: TRBJ2-7
v_call: TRBV7-2

cdr3_aa: CSVRTSGRGGLAGELFF
j_call: TRBJ2-2
v_call: TRBV29-1

cdr3_aa: CAIGQEPNYGYTF
j_call: TRBJ1-2
v_call: TRBV10-3

cdr3_aa: CASSFHLGGPQWNSPLHF
j_call: TRBJ1-6
v_call: TRBV5-8

cdr3_aa: CASSLGGQFPYEQYF
j_call: TRBJ2-7
v_call: TRBV18

cdr3_aa: CASSPPSGFQETQYF
j_call: TRBJ2-5
v_call: TRBV18

cdr3_aa: CASRDGGAHGYTF
j_call: TRBJ1-2
v_call: TRBV4-2